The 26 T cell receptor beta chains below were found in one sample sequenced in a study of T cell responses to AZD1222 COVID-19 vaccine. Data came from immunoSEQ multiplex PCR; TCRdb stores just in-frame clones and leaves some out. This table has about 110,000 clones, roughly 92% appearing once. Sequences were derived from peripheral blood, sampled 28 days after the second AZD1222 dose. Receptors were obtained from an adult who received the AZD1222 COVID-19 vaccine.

The DNA of the CDR3 is TGTGCCACGGGGGATGGGAATGAGCAGTTCTTC. Translation: CATGDGNEQFF. This chain joins TRBV10-3 and TRBJ2-1; D perhaps matches TRBD2 (6 bases). The V end lost 10 bases, the J end lost 7 bases, and 11 bases lay between the germline ends. The CDR3 covers 11 residues. Germline values: CDR1 ENHRY, CDR2 SYGVKD.

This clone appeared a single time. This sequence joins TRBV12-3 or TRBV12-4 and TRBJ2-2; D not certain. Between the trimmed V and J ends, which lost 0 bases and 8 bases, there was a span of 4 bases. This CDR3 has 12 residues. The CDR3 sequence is CASSLAKGELFF. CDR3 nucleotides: TGTGCCAGCAGTTTAGCTAAGGGGGAGCTGTTTTTT.

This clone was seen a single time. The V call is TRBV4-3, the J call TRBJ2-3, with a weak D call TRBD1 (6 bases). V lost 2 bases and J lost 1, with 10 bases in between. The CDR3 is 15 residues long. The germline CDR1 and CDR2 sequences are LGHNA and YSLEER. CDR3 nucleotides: TGCGCCAGCAGCCAAAGACAGGTGGGCACAGATACGCAGTATTTT. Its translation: CASSQRQVGTDTQYF.

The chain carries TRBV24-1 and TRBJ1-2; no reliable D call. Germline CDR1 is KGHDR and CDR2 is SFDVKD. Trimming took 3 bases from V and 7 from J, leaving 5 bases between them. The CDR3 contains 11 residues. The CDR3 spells CATSDVSGYTF. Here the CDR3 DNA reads TGTGCCACCAGTGATGTCTCTGGCTACACCTTC.

The CDR3 nucleotides read TGTGCCATCAGTGGGGGGTCGGGACAGGGGAAATCCTACAATGAGCAGTTCTTC. This translates into CAISGGSGQGKSYNEQFF. The chain carries TRBV10-3 and TRBJ2-1, with 10 nucleotides matching TRBD1. Looked up from germline, CDR1 is ENHRY and CDR2 is SYGVKD. This CDR3 region has 18 residues. Trimming removed 4 bases from V and 1 base from J; junction bases left unmatched: 10.

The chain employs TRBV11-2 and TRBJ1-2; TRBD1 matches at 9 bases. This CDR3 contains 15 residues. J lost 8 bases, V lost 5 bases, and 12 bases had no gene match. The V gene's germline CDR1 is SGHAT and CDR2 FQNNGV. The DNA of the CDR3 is TGTGCCAGCAGCGGGCTTACAGGGGGCGTGGAGGGCTACACCTTC. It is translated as CASSGLTGGVEGYTF.

CDR3 residues: CASSEGAGGETQYF. The DNA for the CDR3 is TGTGCCAGCAGTGAAGGGGCGGGGGGAGAGACCCAGTACTTC. The J gene is TRBJ2-5, the V gene TRBV2; 8 nucleotides match TRBD2. The CDR3 contains 14 residues. V shed 1 base and J 4 bases; nucleotides not matched to a gene: 2. Germline V gives CDR1 SNHLY, CDR2 FYNNEI.

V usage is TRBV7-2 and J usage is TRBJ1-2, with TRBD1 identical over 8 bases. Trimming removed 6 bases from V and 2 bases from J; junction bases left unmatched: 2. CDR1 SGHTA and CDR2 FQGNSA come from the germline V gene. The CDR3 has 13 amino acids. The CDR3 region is CASRGQANYGYTF. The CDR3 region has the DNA TGTGCCAGCAGGGGACAGGCCAACTATGGCTACACCTTC.

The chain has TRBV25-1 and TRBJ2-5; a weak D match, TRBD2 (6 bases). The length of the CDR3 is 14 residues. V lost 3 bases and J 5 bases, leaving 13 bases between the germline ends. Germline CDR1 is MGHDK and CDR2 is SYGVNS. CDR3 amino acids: CASSDARELETQYF. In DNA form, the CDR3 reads TGTGCCAGCAGTGATGCACGGGAGTTGGAGACCCAGTACTTC.

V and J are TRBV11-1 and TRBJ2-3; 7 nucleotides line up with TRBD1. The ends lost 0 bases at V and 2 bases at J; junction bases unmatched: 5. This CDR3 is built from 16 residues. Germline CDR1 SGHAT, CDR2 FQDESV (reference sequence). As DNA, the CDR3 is TGTGCCAGCAGCTTAGCACAGGGGTGGCTCACAGATACGCAGTATTTT. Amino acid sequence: CASSLAQGWLTDTQYF.

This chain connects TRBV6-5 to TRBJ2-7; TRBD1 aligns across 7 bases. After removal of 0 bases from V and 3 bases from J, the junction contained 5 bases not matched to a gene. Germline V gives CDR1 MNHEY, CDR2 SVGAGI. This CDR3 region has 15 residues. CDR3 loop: CASSYSTGDVYEQYF. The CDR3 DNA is TGTGCCAGCAGTTACTCTACAGGGGATGTCTACGAGCAGTACTTC.

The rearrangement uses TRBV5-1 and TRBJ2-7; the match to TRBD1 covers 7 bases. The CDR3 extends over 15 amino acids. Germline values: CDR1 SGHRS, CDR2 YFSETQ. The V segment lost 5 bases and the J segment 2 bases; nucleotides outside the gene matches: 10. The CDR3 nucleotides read TGCGCCAGCAGTCCAACAGGGGTCCGAACCTACGAGCAGTACTTC. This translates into CASSPTGVRTYEQYF.

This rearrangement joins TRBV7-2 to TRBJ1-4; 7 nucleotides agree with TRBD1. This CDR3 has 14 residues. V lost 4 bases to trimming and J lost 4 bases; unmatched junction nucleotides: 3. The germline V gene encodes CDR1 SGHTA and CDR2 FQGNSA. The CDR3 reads CASSSGQFNEKLFF. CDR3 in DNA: TGTGCCAGCAGCTCGGGACAGTTTAATGAAAAACTGTTTTTT.

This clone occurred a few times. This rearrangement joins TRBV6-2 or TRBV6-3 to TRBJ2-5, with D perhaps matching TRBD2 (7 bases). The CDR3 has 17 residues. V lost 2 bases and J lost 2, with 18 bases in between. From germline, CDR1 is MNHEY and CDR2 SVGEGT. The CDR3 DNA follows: TGTGCCAGCAGTTACGTCGGCGGGGGCGCGGATCAAGAGACCCAGTACTTC. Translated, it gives CASSYVGGGADQETQYF.

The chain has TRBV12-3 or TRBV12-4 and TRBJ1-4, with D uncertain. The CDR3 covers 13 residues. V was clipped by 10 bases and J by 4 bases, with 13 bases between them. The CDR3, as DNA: TGTGCCACCTGCGACGGCTATAATGAAAAACTGTTTTTT. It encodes CATCDGYNEKLFF.

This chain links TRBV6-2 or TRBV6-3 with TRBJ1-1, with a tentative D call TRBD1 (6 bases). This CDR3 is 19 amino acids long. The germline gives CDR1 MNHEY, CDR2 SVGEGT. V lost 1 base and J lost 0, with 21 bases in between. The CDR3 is CASSYLPHPTGRVNTEAFF. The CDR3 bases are TGTGCCAGCAGTTACTTGCCCCACCCGACAGGTCGCGTGAACACTGAAGCTTTCTTT.

Here the CDR3 DNA reads TGTGCCAGTAGTATCATCCAGAGCACAGATACGCAGTATTTT. Residues: CASSIIQSTDTQYF. The V and J genes are TRBV19 and TRBJ2-3; no definite D call. The germline V and J ends were trimmed by 3 bases and 0 bases, with 7 bases remaining between them. This CDR3 is built from 14 residues. Germline V gene lookup returns CDR1 LNHDA and CDR2 SQIVND (reference sequence). The variable domain in full, completed from reference TRBV19 and TRBJ2-3, reads DGGITQSPKYLFRKEGQNVTLSCEQNLNHDAMYWYRQDPGQGLRLIYYSQIVNDFQKGDIAEGYSVSREKKESFPLTVTSAQKNPTAFYLCASSIIQSTDTQYFGPGTRLTVL.

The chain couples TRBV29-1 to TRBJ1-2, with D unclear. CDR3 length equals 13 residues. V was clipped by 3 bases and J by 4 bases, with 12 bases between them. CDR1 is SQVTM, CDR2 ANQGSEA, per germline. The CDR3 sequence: CSVDWGSGYGYTF. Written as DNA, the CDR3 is TGCAGCGTTGATTGGGGATCGGGCTATGGCTACACCTTC. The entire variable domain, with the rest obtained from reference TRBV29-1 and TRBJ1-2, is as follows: SAVISQKPSRDICQRGTSLTIQCQVDSQVTMMFWYRQQPGQSLTLIATANQGSEATYESGFVIDKFPISRPNLTFSTLTVSNMSPEDSSIYLCSVDWGSGYGYTFGSGTRLTVV.

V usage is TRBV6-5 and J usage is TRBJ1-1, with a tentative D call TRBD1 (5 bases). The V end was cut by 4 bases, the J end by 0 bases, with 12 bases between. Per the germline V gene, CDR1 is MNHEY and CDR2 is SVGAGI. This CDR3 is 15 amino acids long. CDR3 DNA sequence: TGTGCCAGCAGTTCAGGGACGGCCCTGAACACTGAAGCTTTCTTT. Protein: CASSSGTALNTEAFF.

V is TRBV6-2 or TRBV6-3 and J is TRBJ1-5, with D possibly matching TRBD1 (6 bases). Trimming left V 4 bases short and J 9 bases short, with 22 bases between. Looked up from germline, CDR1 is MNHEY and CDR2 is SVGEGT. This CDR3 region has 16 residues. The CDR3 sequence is CASSSRGTIPSRPQHF. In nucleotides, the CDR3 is TGTGCCAGCAGTTCCCGAGGGACAATACCTTCTCGGCCCCAGCATTTT.

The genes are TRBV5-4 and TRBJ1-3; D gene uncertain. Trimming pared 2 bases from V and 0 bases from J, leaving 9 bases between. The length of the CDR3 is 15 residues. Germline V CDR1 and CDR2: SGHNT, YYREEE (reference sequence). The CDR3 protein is CASSFSRASGNTIYF. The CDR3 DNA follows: TGTGCCAGCAGCTTCAGTAGGGCCTCTGGAAACACCATATATTTT.

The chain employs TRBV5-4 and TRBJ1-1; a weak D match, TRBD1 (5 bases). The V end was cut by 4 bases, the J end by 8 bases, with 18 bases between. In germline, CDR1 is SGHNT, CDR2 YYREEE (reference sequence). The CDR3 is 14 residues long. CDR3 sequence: CASSLEAGDQEAFF. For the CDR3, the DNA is TGTGCCAGCAGCCTCGAGGCTGGGGACCAAGAAGCTTTCTTT.

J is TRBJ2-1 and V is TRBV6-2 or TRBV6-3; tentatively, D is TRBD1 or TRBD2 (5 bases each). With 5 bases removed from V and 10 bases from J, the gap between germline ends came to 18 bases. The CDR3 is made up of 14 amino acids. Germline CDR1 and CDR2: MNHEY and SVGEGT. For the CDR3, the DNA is TGTGCCAGCAGTCTCCGGGGCAGCCAGTTCGAGCAGTTCTTC. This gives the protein CASSLRGSQFEQFF.

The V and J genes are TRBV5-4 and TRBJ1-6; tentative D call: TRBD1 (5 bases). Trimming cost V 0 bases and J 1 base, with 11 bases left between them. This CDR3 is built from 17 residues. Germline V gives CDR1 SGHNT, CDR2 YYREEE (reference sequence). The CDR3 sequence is CASSLEAGISYNSPLHF. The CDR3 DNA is TGTGCCAGCAGCTTGGAGGCAGGGATTTCCTATAATTCACCCCTCCACTTT.

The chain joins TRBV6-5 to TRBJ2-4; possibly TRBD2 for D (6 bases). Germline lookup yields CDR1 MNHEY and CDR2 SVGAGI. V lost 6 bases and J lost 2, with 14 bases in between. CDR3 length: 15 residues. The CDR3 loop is CASRTRESTKNIQYF. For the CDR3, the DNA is TGTGCCAGCAGAACCCGGGAGTCCACCAAAAACATTCAGTACTTC.

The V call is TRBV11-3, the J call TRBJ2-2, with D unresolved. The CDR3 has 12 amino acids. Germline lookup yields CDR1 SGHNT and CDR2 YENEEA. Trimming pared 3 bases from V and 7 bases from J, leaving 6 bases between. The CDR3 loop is CASSFFGGELFF. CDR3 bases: TGTGCCAGCAGCTTTTTTGGCGGGGAGCTGTTTTTT.